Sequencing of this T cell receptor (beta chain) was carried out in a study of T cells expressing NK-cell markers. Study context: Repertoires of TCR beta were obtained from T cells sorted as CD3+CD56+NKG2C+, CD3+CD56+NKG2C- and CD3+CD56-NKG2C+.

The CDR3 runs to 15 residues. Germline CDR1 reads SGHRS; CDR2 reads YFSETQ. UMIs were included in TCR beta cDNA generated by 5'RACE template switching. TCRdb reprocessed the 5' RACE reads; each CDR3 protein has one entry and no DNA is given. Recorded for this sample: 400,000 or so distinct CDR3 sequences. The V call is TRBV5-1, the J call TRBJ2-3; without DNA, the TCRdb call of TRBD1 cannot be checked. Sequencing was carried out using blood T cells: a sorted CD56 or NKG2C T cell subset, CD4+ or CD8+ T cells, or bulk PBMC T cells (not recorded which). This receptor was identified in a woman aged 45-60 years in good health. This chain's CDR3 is CASSPNQGAPDTQYF.